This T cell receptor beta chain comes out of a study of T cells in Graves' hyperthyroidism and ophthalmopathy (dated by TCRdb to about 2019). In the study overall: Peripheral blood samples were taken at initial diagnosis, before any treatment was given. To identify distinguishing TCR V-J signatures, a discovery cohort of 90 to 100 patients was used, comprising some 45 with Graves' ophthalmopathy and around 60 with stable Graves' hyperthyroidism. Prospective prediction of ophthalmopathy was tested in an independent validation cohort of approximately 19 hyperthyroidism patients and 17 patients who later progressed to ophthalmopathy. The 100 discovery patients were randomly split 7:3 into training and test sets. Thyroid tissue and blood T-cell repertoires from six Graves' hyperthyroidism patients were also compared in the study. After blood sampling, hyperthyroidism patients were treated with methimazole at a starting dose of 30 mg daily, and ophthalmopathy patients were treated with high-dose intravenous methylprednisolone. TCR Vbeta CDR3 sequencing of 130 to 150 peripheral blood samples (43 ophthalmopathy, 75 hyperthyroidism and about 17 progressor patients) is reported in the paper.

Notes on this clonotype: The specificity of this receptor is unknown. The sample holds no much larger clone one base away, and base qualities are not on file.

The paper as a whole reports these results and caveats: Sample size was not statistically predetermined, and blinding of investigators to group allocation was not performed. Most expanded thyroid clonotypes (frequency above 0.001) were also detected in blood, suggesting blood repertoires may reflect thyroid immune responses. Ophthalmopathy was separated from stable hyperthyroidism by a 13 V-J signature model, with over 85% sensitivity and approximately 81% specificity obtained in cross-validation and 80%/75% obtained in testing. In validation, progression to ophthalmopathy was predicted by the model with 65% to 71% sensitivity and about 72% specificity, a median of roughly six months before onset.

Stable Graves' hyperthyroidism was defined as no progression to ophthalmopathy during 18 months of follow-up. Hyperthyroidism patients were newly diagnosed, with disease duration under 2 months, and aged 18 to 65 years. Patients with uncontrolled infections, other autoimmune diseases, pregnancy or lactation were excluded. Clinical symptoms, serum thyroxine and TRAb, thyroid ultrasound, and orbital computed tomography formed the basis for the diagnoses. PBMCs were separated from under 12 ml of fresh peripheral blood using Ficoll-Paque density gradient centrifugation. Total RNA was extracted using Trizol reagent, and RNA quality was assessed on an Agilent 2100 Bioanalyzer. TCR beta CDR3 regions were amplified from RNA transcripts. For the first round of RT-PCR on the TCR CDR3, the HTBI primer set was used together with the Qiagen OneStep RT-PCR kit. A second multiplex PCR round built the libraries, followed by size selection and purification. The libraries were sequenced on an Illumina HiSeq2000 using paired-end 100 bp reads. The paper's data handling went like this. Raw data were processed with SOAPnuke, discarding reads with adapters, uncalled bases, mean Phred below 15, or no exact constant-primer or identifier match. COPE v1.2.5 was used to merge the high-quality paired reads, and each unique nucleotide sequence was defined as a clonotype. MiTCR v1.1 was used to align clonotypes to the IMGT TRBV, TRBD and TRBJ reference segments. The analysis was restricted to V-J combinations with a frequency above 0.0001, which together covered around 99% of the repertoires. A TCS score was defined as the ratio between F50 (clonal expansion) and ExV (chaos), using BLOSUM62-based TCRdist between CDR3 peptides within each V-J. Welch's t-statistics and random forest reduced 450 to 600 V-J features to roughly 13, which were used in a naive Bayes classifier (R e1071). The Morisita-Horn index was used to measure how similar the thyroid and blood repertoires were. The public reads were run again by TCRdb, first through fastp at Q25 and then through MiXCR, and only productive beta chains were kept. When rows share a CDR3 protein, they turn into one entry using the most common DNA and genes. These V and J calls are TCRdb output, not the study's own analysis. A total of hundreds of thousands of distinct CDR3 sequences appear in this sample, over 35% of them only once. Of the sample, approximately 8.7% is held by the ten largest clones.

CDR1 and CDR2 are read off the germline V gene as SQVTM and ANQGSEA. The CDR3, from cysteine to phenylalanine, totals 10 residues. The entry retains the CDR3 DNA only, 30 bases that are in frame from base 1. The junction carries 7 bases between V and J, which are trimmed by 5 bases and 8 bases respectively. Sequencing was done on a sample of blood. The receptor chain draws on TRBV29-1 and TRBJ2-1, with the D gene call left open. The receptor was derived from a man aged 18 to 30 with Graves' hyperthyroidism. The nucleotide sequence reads TGCAGCGTTAGGGTTTATGAGCAGTTCTTC. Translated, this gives CSVRVYEQFF.